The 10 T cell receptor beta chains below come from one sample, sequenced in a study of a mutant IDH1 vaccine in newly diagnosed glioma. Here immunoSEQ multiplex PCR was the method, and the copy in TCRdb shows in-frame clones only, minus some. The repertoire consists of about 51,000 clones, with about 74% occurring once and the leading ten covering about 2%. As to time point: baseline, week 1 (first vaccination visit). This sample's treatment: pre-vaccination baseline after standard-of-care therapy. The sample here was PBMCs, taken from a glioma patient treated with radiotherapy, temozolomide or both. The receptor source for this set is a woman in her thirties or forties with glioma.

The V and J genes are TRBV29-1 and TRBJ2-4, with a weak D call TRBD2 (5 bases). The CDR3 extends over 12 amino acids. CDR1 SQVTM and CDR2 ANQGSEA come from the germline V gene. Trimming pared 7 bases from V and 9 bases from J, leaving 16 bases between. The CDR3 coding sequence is TGCAGCGGTGCCCAGTGGGCGGGCATTCAGTACTTC. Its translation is CSGAQWAGIQYF.

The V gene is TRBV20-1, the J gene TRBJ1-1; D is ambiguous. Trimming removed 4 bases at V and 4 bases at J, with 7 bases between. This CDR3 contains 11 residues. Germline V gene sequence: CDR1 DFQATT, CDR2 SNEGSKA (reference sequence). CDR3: CSATFVTEAFF. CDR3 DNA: TGCAGTGCTACCTTCGTCACTGAAGCTTTCTTT.

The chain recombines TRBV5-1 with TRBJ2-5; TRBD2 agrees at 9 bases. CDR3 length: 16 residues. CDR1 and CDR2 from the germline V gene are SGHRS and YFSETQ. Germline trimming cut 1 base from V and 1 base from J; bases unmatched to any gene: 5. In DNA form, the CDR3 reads TGCGCCAGCAGCTTGAGGCGGGGGGGCTTCCAAGAGACCCAGTACTTC. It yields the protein CASSLRRGGFQETQYF.

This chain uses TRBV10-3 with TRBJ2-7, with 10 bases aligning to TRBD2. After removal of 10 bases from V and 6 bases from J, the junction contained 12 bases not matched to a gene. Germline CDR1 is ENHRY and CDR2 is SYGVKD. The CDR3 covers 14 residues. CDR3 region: CATMGGLAGVEQYF. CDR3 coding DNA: TGTGCCACCATGGGTGGTCTAGCGGGGGTCGAGCAGTACTTC.

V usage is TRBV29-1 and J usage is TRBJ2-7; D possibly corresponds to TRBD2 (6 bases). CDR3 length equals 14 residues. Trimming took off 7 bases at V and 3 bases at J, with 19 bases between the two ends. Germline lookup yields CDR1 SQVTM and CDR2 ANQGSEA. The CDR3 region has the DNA TGCAGCGGGGGCCTAGGGCTAGCGAACTACGAGCAGTACTTC. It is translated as CSGGLGLANYEQYF.

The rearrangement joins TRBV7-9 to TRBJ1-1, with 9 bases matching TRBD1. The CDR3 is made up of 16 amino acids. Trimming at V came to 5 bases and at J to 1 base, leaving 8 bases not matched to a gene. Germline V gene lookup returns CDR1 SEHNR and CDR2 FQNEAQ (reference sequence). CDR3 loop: CASSRGGQGRNTEAFF. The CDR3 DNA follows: TGTGCCAGCAGCCGTGGGGGACAGGGTAGGAACACTGAAGCTTTCTTT.

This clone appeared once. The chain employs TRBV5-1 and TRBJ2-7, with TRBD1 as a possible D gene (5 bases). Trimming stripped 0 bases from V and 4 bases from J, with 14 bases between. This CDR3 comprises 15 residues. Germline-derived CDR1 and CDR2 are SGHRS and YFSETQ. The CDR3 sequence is CASSLAQWGPYEQYF. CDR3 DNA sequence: TGCGCCAGCAGCTTGGCTCAGTGGGGCCCGTACGAGCAGTACTTC.

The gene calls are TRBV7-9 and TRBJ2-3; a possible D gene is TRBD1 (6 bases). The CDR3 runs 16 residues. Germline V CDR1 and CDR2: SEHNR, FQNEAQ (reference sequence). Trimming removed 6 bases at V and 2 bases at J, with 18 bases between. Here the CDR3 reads CASRPSDGTPTDTQYF. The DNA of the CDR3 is TGTGCCAGCAGACCATCGGATGGGACACCCACAGATACGCAGTATTTT.

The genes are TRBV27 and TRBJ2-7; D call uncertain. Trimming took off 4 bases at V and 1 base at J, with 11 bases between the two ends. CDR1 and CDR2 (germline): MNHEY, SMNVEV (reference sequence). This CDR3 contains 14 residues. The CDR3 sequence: CASSSPGSSYEQYF. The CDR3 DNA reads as TGTGCCAGCAGTTCACCTGGGTCTTCCTACGAGCAGTACTTC.

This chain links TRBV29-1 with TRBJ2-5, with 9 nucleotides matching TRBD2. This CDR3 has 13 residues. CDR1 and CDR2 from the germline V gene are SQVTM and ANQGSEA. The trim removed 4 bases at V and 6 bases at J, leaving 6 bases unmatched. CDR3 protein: CSVVGASGKTQYF. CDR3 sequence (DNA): TGCAGCGTTGTGGGGGCTAGCGGGAAGACCCAGTACTTC.